This is a list of T cell receptor beta chains from one sample in a study of post-analysis software for immune sequencing data. In TCRdb, the PCR reads were re-called with MiXCR into one record per CDR3 protein. The sample records hundreds of thousands of distinct CDR3 sequences, over 45% being singletons. The sequenced sample was blood. These receptors were obtained from a girl between 2 and 10 years old with multiple sclerosis. CDR3s include the opening cysteine and the closing phenylalanine or tryptophan. A D gene is named only where the DNA matches it firmly. Size values are once, few and many counts, or a class for expanded clones, and some rows have none.

j_call clone_size d_call v_call cdr3_nt cdr3_aa
TRBJ2-1 - - TRBV12-3/TRBV12-4 TGTGCCAGCAGCTCAAGTATCCCTTATCAGTTCTTC CASSSSIPYQFF
TRBJ2-3 few TRBD2 TRBV6-1 TGTGCCAGCAGCAGCGGGGGAAACACAGATACGCAGTATTTT CASSSGGNTDTQYF
TRBJ2-1 - - TRBV3-1 TGTGCCAGCAGCCAACGGCGGGGTATTTACAATGAGCAGTTCTTC CASSQRRGIYNEQFF
TRBJ2-1 - TRBD2 TRBV6-2/TRBV6-3 TGTGCCAGCAGAACGGGACTAGCGGGGAAGGCCTACAATGAGCAGTTCTTC CASRTGLAGKAYNEQFF
TRBJ2-7 - - TRBV28 TGTGCCAGCAGTTTGAGGATCCCCCCCTACGAGCAGTACTTC CASSLRIPPYEQYF
TRBJ2-7 - TRBD2 TRBV2 TGTGCCAGCAGTTACGGACTAGCGGGTAACGAGCAGTACTTC CASSYGLAGNEQYF
TRBJ2-3 - TRBD1 TRBV20-1 TGCAGTGCTGCCCGGGACAGGGCTGATACGCAGTATTTT CSAARDRADTQYF
TRBJ1-1 - TRBD1 TRBV5-6 TGTGCCAGCAGCCCTTACAGGGGGCACGGAGCTTTCTTT CASSPYRGHGAFF
TRBJ2-5 - TRBD1 TRBV2 TGTGCCAGCCTTGGACAGGGTCAAGAGACCCAGTACTTC CASLGQGQETQYF
TRBJ2-5 - - TRBV5-6 TGTGCCAGCAGCACCACCTCCGGGCAAGAGACCCAGTACTTC CASSTTSGQETQYF
TRBJ2-5 - - TRBV5-1 TGCGCCAGCAGCTTGGGGCACAACCAAGAGACCCAGTACTTC CASSLGHNQETQYF
TRBJ2-1 - TRBD1 TRBV12-3/TRBV12-4 TGTGCCAGCAGGTTGGGACAGGGCGGATACAATGAGCAGTTCTTC CASRLGQGGYNEQFF
TRBJ1-4 - - TRBV7-9 TGTGCCAGCTTCGGAGGGGAGGAAAAACTGTTTTTT CASFGGEEKLFF
TRBJ1-4 - - TRBV13 TGTGCCAGCAGCCGACTTTCGCCTGGGAGGGTAAGAGAAAAACTGTTTTTT CASSRLSPGRVREKLFF
TRBJ2-3 - TRBD2 TRBV7-9 TGTGCCAGCAGCCCGACTAGCGGGACAGATACGCAGTATTTT CASSPTSGTDTQYF
TRBJ2-7 - - TRBV4-1 TGCGCCAGCAGCCAAGGGGGGGACGAGCAGTACTTC CASSQGGDEQYF
TRBJ2-3 - - TRBV11-2 TGTGCCAGCAGCTTAGATCAAGCGGGCCTAAGCACAGATACGCAGTATTTT CASSLDQAGLSTDTQYF
TRBJ1-2 - - TRBV29-1 TGCAGCGTTCAGACAGGCGACTATGGCTACACCTTC CSVQTGDYGYTF
TRBJ1-2 - TRBD1 TRBV24-1 TGTGCCACCAGTGACAGGGACAGAGGCTACACCTTC CATSDRDRGYTF
TRBJ2-7 - TRBD1 TRBV28 TGTGCCAGCAGCTGGGACAGGGCGAGGGCCTACGAGCAGTACTTC CASSWDRARAYEQYF
TRBJ2-3 - - TRBV20-1 TGCAGTGCTGGTCGAACAACAGTGGATACGCAGTATTTT CSAGRTTVDTQYF
TRBJ2-7 once - TRBV20-1 TGCAGTGCTTTGGAGGCTAACGGGGCCTACGAGCAGTACTTC CSALEANGAYEQYF
TRBJ1-5 - - TRBV6-1 TGTGCCAGCAGTGAAGAATGGGCACCTACAAGCAATCAGCCCCAGCATTTT CASSEEWAPTSNQPQHF
TRBJ2-1 - TRBD2 TRBV29-1 TGCAGCGTTGATGGGACTAGCGAGGTGGAGCAGTTCTTC CSVDGTSEVEQFF
TRBJ2-5 - - TRBV7-2 TGTGCCAGCAGCTTAGGGGTAATTTACAATGAGCAGTACTTC CASSLGVIYNEQYF
TRBJ2-1 few - TRBV20-1 TGCAGTGCTGCTGGTGGGGGGAGCGGTAAATTCGATGAGCAGTTCTTC CSAAGGGSGKFDEQFF
TRBJ2-7 - - TRBV20-1 TGCAGTGCCCCCTTTGGGGGGCTCGACGAGCAGTACTTC CSAPFGGLDEQYF
TRBJ2-1 - - TRBV11-2 TGTGCCAGCAGCCCCGGACGAACGACCTACAATGAGCAGTTCTTC CASSPGRTTYNEQFF
TRBJ2-5 - - TRBV4-3 TGCGCCAGCAGCCAAGGCGGGGCACCCGGGGAGACCCAGTACTTC CASSQGGAPGETQYF
TRBJ2-3 - - TRBV5-1 TGCGTCAGCAGCCCCAGAGGGGGGGCTAGCACAGATACGCAGTATTTT CVSSPRGGASTDTQYF
TRBJ2-3 - - TRBV5-1 TGCGCCAGCAGCTTGGCCCCCGGGGGAAAAGATACGCAGTATTTT CASSLAPGGKDTQYF
TRBJ2-1 few TRBD1 TRBV5-6 TGTGCCAGCACTCAAGCCGACAGGGTCTCCTACAATGAGCAGTTCTTC CASTQADRVSYNEQFF
TRBJ2-7 - - TRBV12-3/TRBV12-4 TGTGCCAGCAGGGGAGGGGGCCCCTCTTACGAGCAGTACTTC CASRGGGPSYEQYF
TRBJ1-2 - TRBD1 TRBV10-3 TGTGCCATCAGTCCGGGACAGGGGGCGTATGGCTACACCTTC CAISPGQGAYGYTF
TRBJ2-3 - TRBD2 TRBV5-1 TGCGCCAGCAGCTGGGCCGCCGGGACTAGCGGACCCGTCACCCAAAATACGCAGTATTTT CASSWAAGTSGPVTQNTQYF
TRBJ2-5 - TRBD2 TRBV6-5 TGTGCCACCTCCAGCGGGGGGGGGGAGACCCAGTACTTC CATSSGGGETQYF
TRBJ2-7 few TRBD2 TRBV20-1 TGCAGTGCCCCTAGCGGGGGAACTACGAGAGGGGAGTACTTC CSAPSGGTTRGEYF
TRBJ2-5 - - TRBV10-3 TGTGCCATCAAGGAAAAGGGCCCGGAGACCCAGTACTTC CAIKEKGPETQYF
TRBJ1-6 - - TRBV29-1 TGCAGCGTTGCAAACAGTGTGAATTCACCCCTCCACTTT CSVANSVNSPLHF
TRBJ2-7 few TRBD1 TRBV2 TGTGCCAGCAGTGAATCAGGACAGGGGATTTACGAGCAGTACTTC CASSESGQGIYEQYF
TRBJ2-1 - TRBD2 TRBV20-1 TGCAGTGCTAGAAAACTAGCGGGAGGGTGCAATGAGCAGTTCTTC CSARKLAGGCNEQFF
TRBJ2-1 few TRBD1 TRBV10-3 TGTGCCACCTCCGGACAGGGGAGCAATGAGCAGTTCTTC CATSGQGSNEQFF
TRBJ2-1 - - TRBV20-1 TGCAGTGCTAGGCCCTCTGGGAGGAAAAGGAATGAGCAGTTCTTC CSARPSGRKRNEQFF
TRBJ2-1 - TRBD2 TRBV20-1 TGCAGTGCTAGGGGACTAGCGGGAGTAGAGCAGTTCTTC CSARGLAGVEQFF
TRBJ2-1 - TRBD2 TRBV6-5 TGTGCCAGCAGTAGAGCGGGAATCTACAATGAGCAGTTCTTC CASSRAGIYNEQFF
TRBJ2-7 few - TRBV29-1 TGCAGCGTTGAACCGTCGGGTCGCGAGCAGTACTTC CSVEPSGREQYF
TRBJ2-1 few TRBD1 TRBV7-9 TGTGCCAGCAGCCAACCGGGACAGGGTTACAATGAGCAGTTCTTC CASSQPGQGYNEQFF
TRBJ2-5 - TRBD2 TRBV7-2 TGTGCCAGCAGCTTATATTCGACTAGCGGGGAGACCCAGTACTTC CASSLYSTSGETQYF
TRBJ2-1 - TRBD2 TRBV5-1 TGCGCCACCAGGCCAATACCTAGCGGTGTACGATCCTGCACTGAGCAGTTCTTC CATRPIPSGVRSCTEQFF
TRBJ2-3 few TRBD2 TRBV7-2 TGTGCCAGCAGCCCGGTAGCGGGGGGCTTCGTGGATACGCAGTATTTT CASSPVAGGFVDTQYF
TRBJ2-5 - - TRBV7-2 TGTGCCAGCAGCGGTATCTTATCGGGACACCGTCGGGAGCAGTACTTC CASSGILSGHRREQYF